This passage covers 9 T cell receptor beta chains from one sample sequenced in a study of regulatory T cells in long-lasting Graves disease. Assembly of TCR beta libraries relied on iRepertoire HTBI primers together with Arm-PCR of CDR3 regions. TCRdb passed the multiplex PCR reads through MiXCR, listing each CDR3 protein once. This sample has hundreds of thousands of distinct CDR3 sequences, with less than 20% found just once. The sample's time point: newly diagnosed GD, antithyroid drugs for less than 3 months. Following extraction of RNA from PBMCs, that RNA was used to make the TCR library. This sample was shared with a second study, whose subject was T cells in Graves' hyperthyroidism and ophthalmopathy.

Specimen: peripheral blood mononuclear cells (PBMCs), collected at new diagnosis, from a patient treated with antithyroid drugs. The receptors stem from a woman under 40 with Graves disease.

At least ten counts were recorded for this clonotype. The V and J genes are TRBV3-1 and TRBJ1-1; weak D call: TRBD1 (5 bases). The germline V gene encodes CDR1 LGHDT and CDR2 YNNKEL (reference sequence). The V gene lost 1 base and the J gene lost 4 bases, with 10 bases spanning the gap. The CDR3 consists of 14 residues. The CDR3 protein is CASSQGVGGTEAFF. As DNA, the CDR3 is TGTGCCAGCAGCCAAGGAGTCGGGGGCACTGAAGCTTTCTTT. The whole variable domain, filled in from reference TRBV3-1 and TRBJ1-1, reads DTAVSQTPKYLVTQMGNDKSIKCEQNLGHDTMYWYKQDSKKFLKIMFSYNNKELIINETVPNRFSPKSPDKAHLNLHINSLELGDSAVYFCASSQGVGGTEAFFGQGTRLTVV.

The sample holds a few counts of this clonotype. In nucleotides, the CDR3 is TGTGCCAGCAGCTTAGTATCTCCACCGACTAGCCCCACAGATACGCAGTATTTT. This gives the protein CASSLVSPPTSPTDTQYF. This chain uses TRBV7-9 with TRBJ2-3, with 7 bases matching TRBD2. Trimming took 1 base from V and 2 from J; bases not matched to a gene: 12. The CDR3 is 18 residues long. Germline V gene lookup returns CDR1 SEHNR and CDR2 FQNEAQ (reference sequence).

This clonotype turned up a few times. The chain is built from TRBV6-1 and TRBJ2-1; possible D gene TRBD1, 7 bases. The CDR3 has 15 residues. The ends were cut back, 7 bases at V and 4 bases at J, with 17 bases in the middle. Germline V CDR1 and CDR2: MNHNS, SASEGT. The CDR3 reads CASTIGGGGYNEQFF. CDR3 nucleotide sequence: TGTGCCAGCACGATCGGAGGGGGCGGGTACAATGAGCAGTTCTTC.

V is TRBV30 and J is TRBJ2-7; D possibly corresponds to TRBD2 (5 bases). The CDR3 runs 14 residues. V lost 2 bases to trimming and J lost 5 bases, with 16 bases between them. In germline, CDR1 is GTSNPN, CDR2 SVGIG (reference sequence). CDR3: CAWSCGSRGHEQYF. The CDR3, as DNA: TGTGCCTGGAGTTGTGGTTCCAGAGGGCACGAGCAGTACTTC.

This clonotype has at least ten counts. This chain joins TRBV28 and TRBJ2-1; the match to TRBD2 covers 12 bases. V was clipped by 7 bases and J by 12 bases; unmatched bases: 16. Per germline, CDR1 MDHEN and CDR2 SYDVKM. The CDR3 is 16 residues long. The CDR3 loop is CASTSPLAGGPGVQFF. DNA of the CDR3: TGTGCCAGCACCTCCCCCCTAGCGGGAGGGCCTGGCGTGCAGTTCTTC.

The CDR3 is CSARGEGNYGYTF. Written as DNA, the CDR3 is TGCAGTGCTAGAGGAGAGGGTAACTATGGCTACACCTTC. V and J are TRBV20-1 and TRBJ1-2; no clear D gene. Germline V gives CDR1 DFQATT, CDR2 SNEGSKA (reference sequence). V shed 1 base and J shed 1 base, with 7 bases lying between them. The CDR3 consists of 13 residues.

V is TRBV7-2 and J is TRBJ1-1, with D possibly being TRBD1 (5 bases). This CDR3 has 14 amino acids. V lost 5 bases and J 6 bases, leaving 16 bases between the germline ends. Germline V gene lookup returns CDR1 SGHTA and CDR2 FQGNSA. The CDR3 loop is CASSQFWGSAEAFF. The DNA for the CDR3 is TGTGCCAGCAGCCAATTCTGGGGGAGCGCTGAAGCTTTCTTT.

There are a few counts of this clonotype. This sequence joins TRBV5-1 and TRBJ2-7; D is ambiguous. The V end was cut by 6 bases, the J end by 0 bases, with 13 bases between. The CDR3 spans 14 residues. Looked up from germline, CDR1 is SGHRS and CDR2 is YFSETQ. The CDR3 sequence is CASKSLPFSYEQYF. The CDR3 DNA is TGCGCCAGCAAATCACTCCCCTTCTCCTACGAGCAGTACTTC.

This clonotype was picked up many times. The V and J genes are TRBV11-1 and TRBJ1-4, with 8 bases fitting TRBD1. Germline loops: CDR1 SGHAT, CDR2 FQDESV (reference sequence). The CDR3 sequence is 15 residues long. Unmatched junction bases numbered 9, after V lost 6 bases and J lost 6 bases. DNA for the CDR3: TGTGCCAGCAGTTCGGGACAGGAGTTGTATGAAAAACTGTTTTTT. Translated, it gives CASSSGQELYEKLFF.